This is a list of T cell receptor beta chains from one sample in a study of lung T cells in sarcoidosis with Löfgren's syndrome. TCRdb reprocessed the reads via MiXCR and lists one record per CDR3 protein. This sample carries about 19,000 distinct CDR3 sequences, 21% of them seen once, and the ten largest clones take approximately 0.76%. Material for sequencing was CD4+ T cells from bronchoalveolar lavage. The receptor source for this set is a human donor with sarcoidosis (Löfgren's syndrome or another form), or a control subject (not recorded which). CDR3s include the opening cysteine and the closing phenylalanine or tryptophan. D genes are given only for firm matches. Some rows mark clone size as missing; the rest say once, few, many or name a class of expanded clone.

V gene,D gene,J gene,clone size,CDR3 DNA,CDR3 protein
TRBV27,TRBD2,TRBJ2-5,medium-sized,TGTGCCAGCGGGACTAGCGGACAAGAGACCCAGTACTTC,CASGTSGQETQYF
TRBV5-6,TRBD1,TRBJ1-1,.,TGTGCCAGCAGCGGGACAGGCGGGACGAACACTGAAGCTTTCTTT,CASSGTGGTNTEAFF
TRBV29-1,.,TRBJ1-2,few,TGCAGCGCGGCTGGGAGGGTGCACACCTTC,CSAAGRVHTF
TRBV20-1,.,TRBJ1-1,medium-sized,TGCAGTGCCCCGGCGGGCACTGAAGCTTTCTTT,CSAPAGTEAFF
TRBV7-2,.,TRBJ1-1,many,TGTGCCAGCAGTCCCGGACTATACACTGAAGCTTTCTTT,CASSPGLYTEAFF
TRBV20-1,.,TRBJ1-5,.,TGCAATGCTAGATGGGGCTCGGACAATCAGCCCCATCATTTT,CNARWGSDNQPHHF
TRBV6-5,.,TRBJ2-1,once,TGTGCCAGCAGAGGTGGGATGTTCAATGAGCAGCTCTTC,CASRGGMFNEQLF
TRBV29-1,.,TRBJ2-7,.,TGCAGCGTTGGACTGTCCTACGAGCAGTACTTC,CSVGLSYEQYF
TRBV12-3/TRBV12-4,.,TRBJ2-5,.,TGTGCCAGCAGTCATGAAGAGACCCAGTACTTC,CASSHEETQYF
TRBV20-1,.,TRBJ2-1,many,TGCAGTGGCCAAACTAGCTCCCCGTACAATGAGCAGTTCTTC,CSGQTSSPYNEQFF
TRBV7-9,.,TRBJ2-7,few,TGTGCCAGCAGCTTAGATCCGACCGACAGTTTCACCTACGAGCAGTACTTC,CASSLDPTDSFTYEQYF
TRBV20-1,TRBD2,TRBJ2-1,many,TGCAGTGTCGAATCGACTAGCGGGAGTTCCTACAATGAGCAGTTCTTC,CSVESTSGSSYNEQFF
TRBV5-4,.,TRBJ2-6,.,TGTGCCAGCAGCTTGTTAGACTCTGGGGCCAACGTCCTGACTTTC,CASSLLDSGANVLTF
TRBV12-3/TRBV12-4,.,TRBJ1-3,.,TGTGCCGGCAGATCCTGGGGGGGAAACACCATATATTTT,CAGRSWGGNTIYF
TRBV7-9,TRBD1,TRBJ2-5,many,TGTGCCAGCAGCTCTACTGGACAGGGGGTCCTAGAGACCCAGTACTTC,CASSSTGQGVLETQYF
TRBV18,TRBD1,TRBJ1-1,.,TGTGCCAGCTCACCGGGACAGGATACGACTGAAGCTTTCTTT,CASSPGQDTTEAFF
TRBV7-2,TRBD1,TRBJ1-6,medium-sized,TGTGCCAGCAGCCTGACAGGGAATAATTCACCCCTCCACTTT,CASSLTGNNSPLHF
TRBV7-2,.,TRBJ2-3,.,TGTGCCAGCAGCTTAGGGTCCCATAGAGATACGCAGTATTTT,CASSLGSHRDTQYF
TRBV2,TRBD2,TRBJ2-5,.,TGTGCCAGCAGGGAAAGACTAGCGGGGAACCAAGAGACCCAGTACTTC,CASRERLAGNQETQYF
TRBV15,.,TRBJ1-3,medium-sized,TGTGCCACCAGCAGACAGGGTTTCGGAAACACCATATATTTT,CATSRQGFGNTIYF
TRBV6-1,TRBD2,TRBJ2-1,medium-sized,TGTGCCAGCAGTTATGGGCTAGCGGGAGGTCGGGAGCAGTTCTTC,CASSYGLAGGREQFF
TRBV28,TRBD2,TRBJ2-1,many,TGTGCCAGCAGCGGGGGAGGGTTCGAGGACAATGAGCAGTTCTTC,CASSGGGFEDNEQFF
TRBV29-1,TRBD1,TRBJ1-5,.,TGCAGCTTCAACAGGGGTGCAAATCAGCCCCAGCATTTT,CSFNRGANQPQHF
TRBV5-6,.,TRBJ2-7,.,TGTGCCAGCAGCCAGGTAGGGGGGATTACCTACGAGCAGTACTTC,CASSQVGGITYEQYF
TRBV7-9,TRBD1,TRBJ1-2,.,TGTGCCAGCGGCTCGTCCGGGACAGCCTATGGCTACACCTTC,CASGSSGTAYGYTF
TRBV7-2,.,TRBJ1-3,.,TGTGCCAGCAGCTTAAGGGTTCGAAGCGGAGACACCATATATTTT,CASSLRVRSGDTIYF
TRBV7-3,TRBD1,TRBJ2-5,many,TGTGCCAGCAGCCCCGGGACAGGGTTGGGGACCCAGTACTTC,CASSPGTGLGTQYF
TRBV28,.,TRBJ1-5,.,TGTGCCAGCAGTTGGGGGGCAGGACAGCCCCAGCATTTT,CASSWGAGQPQHF
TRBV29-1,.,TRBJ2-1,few,TGCAGCGTTGAGGCGGGTGTAAATGAGCAGTTCTTC,CSVEAGVNEQFF
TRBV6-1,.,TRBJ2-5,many,TGTGCCAGCAGTAGGACAACGTACCAAGAGACCCAGTACTTC,CASSRTTYQETQYF